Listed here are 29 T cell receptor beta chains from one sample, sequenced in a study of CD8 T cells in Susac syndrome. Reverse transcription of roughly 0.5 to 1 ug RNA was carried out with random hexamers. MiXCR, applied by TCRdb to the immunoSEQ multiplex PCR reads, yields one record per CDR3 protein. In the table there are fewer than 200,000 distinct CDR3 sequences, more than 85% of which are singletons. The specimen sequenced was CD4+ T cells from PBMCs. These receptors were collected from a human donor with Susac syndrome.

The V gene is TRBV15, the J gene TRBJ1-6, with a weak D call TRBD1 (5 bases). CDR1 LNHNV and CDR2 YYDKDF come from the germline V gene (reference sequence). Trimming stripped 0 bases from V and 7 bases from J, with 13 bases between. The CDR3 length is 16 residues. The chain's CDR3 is CATSRDPGGKNSPLHF. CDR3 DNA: TGTGCCACCAGCAGAGATCCGGGGGGGAAAAATTCACCCCTCCACTTT.

The CDR3 loop reads CSAREADRGGETQYF. DNA for the CDR3: TGCAGTGCTAGAGAAGCGGACCGCGGGGGGGAGACCCAGTACTTC. The chain couples TRBV20-1 to TRBJ2-5; TRBD2 matches at 8 bases. Germline loops: CDR1 DFQATT, CDR2 SNEGSKA (reference sequence). V lost 0 bases to trimming and J lost 5 bases; unmatched junction nucleotides: 8. The CDR3 is 15 amino acids.

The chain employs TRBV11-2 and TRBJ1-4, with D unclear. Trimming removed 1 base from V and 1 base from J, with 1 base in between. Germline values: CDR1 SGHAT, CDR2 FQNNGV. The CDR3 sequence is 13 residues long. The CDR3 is CASSLVTNEKLFF. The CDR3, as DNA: TGTGCCAGCAGCTTAGTAACTAATGAAAAACTGTTTTTT.

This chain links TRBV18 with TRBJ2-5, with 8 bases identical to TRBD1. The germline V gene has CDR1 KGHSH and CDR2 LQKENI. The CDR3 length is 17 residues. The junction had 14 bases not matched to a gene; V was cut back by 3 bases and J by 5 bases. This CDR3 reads CASSPWMRGSGGETQYF. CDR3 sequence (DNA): TGTGCCAGCTCACCTTGGATGAGGGGGTCAGGGGGCGAGACCCAGTACTTC. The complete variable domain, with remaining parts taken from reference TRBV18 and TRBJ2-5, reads NAGVMQNPRHLVRRRGQEARLRCSPMKGHSHVYWYRQLPEEGLKFMVYLQKENIIDESGMPKERFSAEFPKEGPSILRIQQVVRGDSAAYFCASSPWMRGSGGETQYFGPGTRLLVL.

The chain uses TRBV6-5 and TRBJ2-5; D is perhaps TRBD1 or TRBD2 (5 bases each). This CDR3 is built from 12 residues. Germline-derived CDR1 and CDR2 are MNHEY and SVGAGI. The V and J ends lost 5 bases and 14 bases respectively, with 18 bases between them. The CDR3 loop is CASSEPGPHPYF. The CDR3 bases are TGTGCCAGCAGTGAACCGGGACCCCACCCTTACTTC.

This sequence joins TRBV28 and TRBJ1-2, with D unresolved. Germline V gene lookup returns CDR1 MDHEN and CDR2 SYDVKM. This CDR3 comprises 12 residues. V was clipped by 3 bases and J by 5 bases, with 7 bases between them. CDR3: CASSLEEYGYTF. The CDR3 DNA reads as TGTGCCAGCAGTTTGGAGGAGTATGGCTACACCTTC.

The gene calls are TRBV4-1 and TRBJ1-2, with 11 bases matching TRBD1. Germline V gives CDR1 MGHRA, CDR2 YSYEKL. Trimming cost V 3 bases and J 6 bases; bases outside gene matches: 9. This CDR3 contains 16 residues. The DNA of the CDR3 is TGCGCCAGCAGCCAGCTCCTGGACAGGGGGCGTCATGGCTACACCTTC. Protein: CASSQLLDRGRHGYTF.

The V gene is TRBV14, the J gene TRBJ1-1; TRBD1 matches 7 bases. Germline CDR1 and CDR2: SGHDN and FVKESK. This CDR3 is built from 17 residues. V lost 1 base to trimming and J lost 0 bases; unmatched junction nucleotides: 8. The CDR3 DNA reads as TGTGCCAGCAGCCAAGTCGAGGGGGCGGTTATGAACACTGAAGCTTTCTTT. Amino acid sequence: CASSQVEGAVMNTEAFF.

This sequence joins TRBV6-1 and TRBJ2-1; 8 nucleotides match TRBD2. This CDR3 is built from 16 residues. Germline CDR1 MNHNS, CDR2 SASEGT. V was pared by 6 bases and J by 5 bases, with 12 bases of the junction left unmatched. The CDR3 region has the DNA TGTGCCAGCAGCCAAGATATAGCGGGAAGGCACAATGAGCAGTTCTTC. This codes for CASSQDIAGRHNEQFF.

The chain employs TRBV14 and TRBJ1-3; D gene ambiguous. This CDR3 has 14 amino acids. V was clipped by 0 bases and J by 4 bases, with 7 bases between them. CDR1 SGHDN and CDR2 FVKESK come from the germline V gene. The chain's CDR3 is CASSQDARGNTIYF. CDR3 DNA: TGTGCCAGCAGCCAAGATGCGCGAGGAAACACCATATATTTT. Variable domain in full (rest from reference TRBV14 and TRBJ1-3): EAGVTQFPSHSVIEKGQTVTLRCDPISGHDNLYWYRRVMGKEIKFLLHFVKESKQDESGMPNNRFLAERTGGTYSTLKVQPAELEDSGVYFCASSQDARGNTIYFGEGSWLTVV.

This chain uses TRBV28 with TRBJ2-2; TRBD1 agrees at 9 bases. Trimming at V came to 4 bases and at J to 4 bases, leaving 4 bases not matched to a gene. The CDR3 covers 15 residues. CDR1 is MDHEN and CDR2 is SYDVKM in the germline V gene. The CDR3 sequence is CASSWGQGGTGELFF. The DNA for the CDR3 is TGTGCCAGCAGTTGGGGACAGGGAGGCACCGGGGAGCTGTTTTTT.

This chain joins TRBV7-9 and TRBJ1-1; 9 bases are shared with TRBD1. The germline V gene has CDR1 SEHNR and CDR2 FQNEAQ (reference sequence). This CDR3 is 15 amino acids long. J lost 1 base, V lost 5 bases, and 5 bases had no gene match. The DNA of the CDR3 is TGTGCCAGCAGCCTAATGGGACAGGGGAACACTGAAGCTTTCTTT. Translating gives CASSLMGQGNTEAFF.

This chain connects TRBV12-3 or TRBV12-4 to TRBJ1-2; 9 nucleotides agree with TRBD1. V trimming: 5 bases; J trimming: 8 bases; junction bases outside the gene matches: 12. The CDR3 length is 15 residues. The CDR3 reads CASSNRDRVSWGYTF. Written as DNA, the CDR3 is TGTGCCAGCAGTAACCGGGACAGGGTGTCTTGGGGCTACACCTTC.

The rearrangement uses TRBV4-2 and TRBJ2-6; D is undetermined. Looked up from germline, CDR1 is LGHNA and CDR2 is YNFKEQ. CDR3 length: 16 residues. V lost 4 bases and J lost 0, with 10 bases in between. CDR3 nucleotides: TGTGCCAGCAGCCCCCTCCCGGGCTCTGGGGCCAACGTCCTGACTTTC. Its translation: CASSPLPGSGANVLTF.

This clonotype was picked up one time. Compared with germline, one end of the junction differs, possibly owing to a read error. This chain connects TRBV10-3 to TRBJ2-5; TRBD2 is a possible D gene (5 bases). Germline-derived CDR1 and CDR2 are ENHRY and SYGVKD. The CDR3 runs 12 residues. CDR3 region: CAISEVRDTQLF. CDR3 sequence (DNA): TGTGCCATCAGTGAAGTCCGGGATACCCAGCTCTTC.

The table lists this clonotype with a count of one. The CDR3 protein is CASSYGMGLASSEQYF. The CDR3, as DNA: TGTGCCAGCAGTTACGGGATGGGACTAGCGTCGAGCGAGCAGTACTTC. This sequence joins TRBV6-5 and TRBJ2-7; TRBD2 matches 10 bases. Germline V gene sequence: CDR1 MNHEY, CDR2 SVGAGI. V dropped 2 bases and J dropped 6; count of bases not matched to a gene: 10. This CDR3 comprises 16 residues.

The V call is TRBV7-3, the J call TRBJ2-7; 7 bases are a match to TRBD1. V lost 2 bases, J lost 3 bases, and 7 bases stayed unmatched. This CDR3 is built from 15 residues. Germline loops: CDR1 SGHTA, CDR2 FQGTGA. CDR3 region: CASSLGPGQHYEQYF. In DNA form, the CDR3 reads TGTGCCAGCAGCTTAGGCCCGGGACAGCACTACGAGCAGTACTTC.

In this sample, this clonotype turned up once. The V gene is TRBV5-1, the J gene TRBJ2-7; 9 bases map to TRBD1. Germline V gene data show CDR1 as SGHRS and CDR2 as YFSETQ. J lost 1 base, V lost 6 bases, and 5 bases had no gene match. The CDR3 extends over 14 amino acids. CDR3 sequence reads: CASTQTGGSYEQYF. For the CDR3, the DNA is TGCGCCAGCACCCAGACAGGGGGTTCCTACGAGCAGTACTTC.

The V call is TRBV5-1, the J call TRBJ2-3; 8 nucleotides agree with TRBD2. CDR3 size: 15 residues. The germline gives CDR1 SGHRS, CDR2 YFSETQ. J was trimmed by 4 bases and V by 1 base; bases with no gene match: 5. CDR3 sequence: CASSLQSGSADTQYF. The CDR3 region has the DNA TGCGCCAGCAGCTTGCAGAGCGGGAGTGCAGATACGCAGTATTTT.

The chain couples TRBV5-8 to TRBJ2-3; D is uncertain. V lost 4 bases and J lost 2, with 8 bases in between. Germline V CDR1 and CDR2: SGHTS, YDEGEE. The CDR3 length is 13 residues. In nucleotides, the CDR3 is TGTGCCAGCAGCAGGCAGATCACAGATACGCAGTATTTT. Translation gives CASSRQITDTQYF.

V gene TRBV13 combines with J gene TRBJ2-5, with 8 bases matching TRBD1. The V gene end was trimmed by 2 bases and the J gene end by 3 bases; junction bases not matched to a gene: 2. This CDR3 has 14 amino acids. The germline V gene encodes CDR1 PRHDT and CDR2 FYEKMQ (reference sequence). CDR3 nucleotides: TGTGCCAGCAGCTTACGGACAGGGAAAGAGACCCAGTACTTC. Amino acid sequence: CASSLRTGKETQYF.

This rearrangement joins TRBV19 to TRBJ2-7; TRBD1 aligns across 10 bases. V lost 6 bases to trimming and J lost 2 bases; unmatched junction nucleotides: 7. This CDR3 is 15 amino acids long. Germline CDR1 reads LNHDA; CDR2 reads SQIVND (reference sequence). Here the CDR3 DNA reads TGTGCCAGTAGCGCACCGGGACAGGGGACCTACGAGCAGTACTTC. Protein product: CASSAPGQGTYEQYF.

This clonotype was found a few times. CDR3 sequence reads: CASSQGDLAGALETQYF. CDR3 nucleotides: TGTGCCAGCAGCCAAGGAGATCTAGCGGGAGCGTTAGAGACCCAGTACTTC. The chain has TRBV4-2 and TRBJ2-5, with TRBD2 matching 10 bases. Germline CDR1 reads LGHNA; CDR2 reads YNFKEQ. J lost 4 bases, V lost 1 base, and 9 bases had no gene match. The CDR3 consists of 17 residues.

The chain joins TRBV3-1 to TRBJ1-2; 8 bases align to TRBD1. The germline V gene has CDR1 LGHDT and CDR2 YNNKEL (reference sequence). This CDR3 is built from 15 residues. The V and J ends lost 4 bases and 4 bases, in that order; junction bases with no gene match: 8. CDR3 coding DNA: TGTGCCAGCAGCCTTGGACAGGGTTCTGTCTATGGCTACACCTTC. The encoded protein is CASSLGQGSVYGYTF.

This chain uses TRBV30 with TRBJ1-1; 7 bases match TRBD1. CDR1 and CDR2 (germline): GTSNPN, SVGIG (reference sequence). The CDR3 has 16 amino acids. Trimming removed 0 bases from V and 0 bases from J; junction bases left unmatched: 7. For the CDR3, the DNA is TGTGCCTGGAGTGTCCGACAGGGCGGCATGAACACTGAAGCTTTCTTT. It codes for CAWSVRQGGMNTEAFF.

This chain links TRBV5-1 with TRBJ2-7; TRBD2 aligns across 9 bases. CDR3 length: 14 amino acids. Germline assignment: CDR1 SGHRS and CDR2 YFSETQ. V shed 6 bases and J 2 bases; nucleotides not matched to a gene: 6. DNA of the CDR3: TGCGCCAGCAATGAAGCGGGAGGAGCCTACGAGCAGTACTTC. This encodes CASNEAGGAYEQYF.

CDR3 sequence: CSARDSQRSYNEQFF. For the CDR3, the DNA is TGCAGTGCTAGAGATTCCCAGAGGTCCTACAATGAGCAGTTCTTC. This chain uses TRBV20-1 with TRBJ2-1; D uncertain. The CDR3 runs to 15 residues. Germline assignment: CDR1 DFQATT and CDR2 SNEGSKA (reference sequence). Trimming removed 0 bases at V and 1 base at J, with 10 bases between.

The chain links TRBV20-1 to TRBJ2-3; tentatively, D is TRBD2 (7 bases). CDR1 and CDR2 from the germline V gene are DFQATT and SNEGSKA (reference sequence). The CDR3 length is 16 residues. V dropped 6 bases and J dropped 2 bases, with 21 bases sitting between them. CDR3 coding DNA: TGCAGTGCCCTGGGGGGGGCAGATTTTAACACAGATACGCAGTATTTT. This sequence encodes CSALGGADFNTDTQYF.

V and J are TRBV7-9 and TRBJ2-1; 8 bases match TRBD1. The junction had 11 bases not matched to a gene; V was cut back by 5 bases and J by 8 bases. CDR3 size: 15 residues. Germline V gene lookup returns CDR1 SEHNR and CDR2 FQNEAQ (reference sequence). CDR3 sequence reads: CASSRSWTGMDEQFF. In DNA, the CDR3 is TGTGCCAGCAGCCGATCCTGGACAGGGATGGATGAGCAGTTCTTC.